The 10 T cell receptor beta chains in this list originate from one sample, sequenced in a study of T cell responses to AZD1222 COVID-19 vaccine. Libraries were prepared by immunoSEQ multiplex PCR; TCRdb keeps only in-frame clonotypes and omits some of them. Among approximately 100,000 clones listed, roughly 90% were seen once. The source material was peripheral blood, sampled on day 0 of MenACWY control vaccination. These receptors all come from an adult in good health.

This rearrangement joins TRBV7-9 to TRBJ1-1; D is unclear. The CDR3 totals 13 residues. V was clipped by 3 bases and J by 3 bases, with 8 bases between them. Germline CDR1 reads SEHNR; CDR2 reads FQNEAQ (reference sequence). Here the CDR3 DNA reads TGTGCCAGCAGCTTGTATGCGGACACTGAAGCTTTCTTT. It encodes CASSLYADTEAFF.

This chain uses TRBV27 with TRBJ1-6; TRBD1 agrees at 10 bases. CDR1 is MNHEY, CDR2 SMNVEV, per germline (reference sequence). V lost 3 bases, J lost 7 bases, and 6 bases stayed unmatched. The CDR3 has 16 amino acids. CDR3 amino acids: CASSFARDRGNSPLHF. Written as DNA, the CDR3 is TGTGCCAGCAGTTTCGCGCGGGACAGGGGAAATTCACCCCTCCACTTT.

The chain is built from TRBV7-2 and TRBJ1-2; D gene unclear. Germline CDR1 reads SGHTA; CDR2 reads FQGNSA. Trimming left V 6 bases short and J 1 base short, with 15 bases between. This CDR3 is built from 15 residues. The CDR3 loop is CASRPPGNFNYGYTF. CDR3 nucleotide sequence: TGTGCCAGCAGACCACCCGGGAACTTTAACTATGGCTACACCTTC.

The table lists this clone with a count of one. The chain uses TRBV15 and TRBJ1-2; no clear D gene. The CDR3 is made up of 14 amino acids. Trimming shortened V by 1 base and J by 0 bases, and 6 bases separated the two germline ends. Per germline, CDR1 LNHNV and CDR2 YYDKDF (reference sequence). The CDR3 DNA is TGTGCCACCAGCAGAGTCGGAACTAACTATGGCTACACCTTC. Its translation: CATSRVGTNYGYTF.

V usage is TRBV19 and J usage is TRBJ1-4; D is possibly TRBD1 (6 bases). Germline CDR1 LNHDA, CDR2 SQIVND (reference sequence). V was shortened by 5 bases and J by 7 bases, with 23 bases between the two germline ends. The CDR3 contains 17 residues. In DNA form, the CDR3 reads TGTGCCAGTAGTCGGTCGTACAGGGAGACGTATAGTGAAAAACTGTTTTTT. It yields the protein CASSRSYRETYSEKLFF.

V and J are TRBV28 and TRBJ1-2; the D is unclear. The CDR3 is 14 amino acids. Germline V lookup: CDR1 MDHEN, CDR2 SYDVKM. The V end lost 2 bases, the J end lost 6 bases, and 13 bases lay between the germline ends. The CDR3 nucleotides read TGTGCCAGCAGTTTAGGCATCGGTACCCATGGCTACACCTTC. Translation gives CASSLGIGTHGYTF.

V usage is TRBV7-6 and J usage is TRBJ2-1; D is possibly TRBD2 (6 bases). CDR1 is SGHVS, CDR2 FNYEAQ, per germline. Trimming stripped 4 bases from V and 1 base from J, with 14 bases between. The CDR3 spans 16 residues. CDR3 loop: CASSSGGGGSYNEQFF. CDR3 nucleotides: TGTGCCAGCAGCTCCGGGGGAGGAGGGTCCTACAATGAGCAGTTCTTC.

The chain uses TRBV28 and TRBJ1-5; D not resolved. V was trimmed by 2 bases and J by 5 bases, leaving 10 bases between them. Germline CDR1 MDHEN, CDR2 SYDVKM. The CDR3 covers 14 residues. This CDR3 reads CASSLGQAYQPQHF. CDR3 in DNA: TGTGCCAGCAGTTTAGGGCAGGCCTATCAGCCCCAGCATTTT.

J is TRBJ1-2 and V is TRBV5-1, with 10 nucleotides matching TRBD1. From germline, CDR1 is SGHRS and CDR2 YFSETQ. V trimming: 0 bases; J trimming: 6 bases; junction bases outside the gene matches: 8. The CDR3 loop spans 16 amino acids. In nucleotides, the CDR3 is TGCGCCAGCAGCTTGGACGGGACAGGGGAAGTCAATGGCTACACCTTC. Encoded protein: CASSLDGTGEVNGYTF.

The sample holds one count of this clone. The chain carries TRBV28 and TRBJ1-1; no clear D. The CDR3 extends over 11 amino acids. Trimming left V 7 bases short and J 5 bases short, with 8 bases between. Per germline, CDR1 MDHEN and CDR2 SYDVKM. The CDR3 region is CASISATEAFF. CDR3 DNA sequence: TGTGCCAGCATATCCGCGACTGAAGCTTTCTTT.